This TCR beta chain emerged from a study of a mutant IDH1 vaccine in newly diagnosed glioma. Background on the study: Receipt of radiotherapy, temozolomide, or both preceded the study, and most received both.

Germline V gene lookup returns CDR1 SGHNT and CDR2 YYREEE (reference sequence). The CDR3 has 13 residues. V was clipped by 5 bases and J by 1 base, with 9 bases between them. As to time point: baseline, week 1 (first vaccination visit). Noted treatment: pre-vaccination baseline after standard-of-care therapy. Assay: immunoSEQ multiplex PCR; the TCRdb copy retains only in-frame clones and omits some. The sample shows about 38,000 clones, roughly three quarters of them seen only once. This chain joins TRBV5-4 and TRBJ1-1, with D tentatively TRBD1 (6 bases). The sequenced sample was PBMCs, obtained from a glioma patient treated with radiotherapy, temozolomide or both. The sequence derives from a man between 40 and 49 years old with glioma. Some clones in this sample may be carry-over from other donors' samples. CDR3 DNA: TGTGCCAGCAGGTACAGGGAGAACACTGAAGCTTTCTTT. It specifies CASRYRENTEAFF.